These T cell receptor beta chains were read from a single sample in a study of shared clonotypes between healthy human individuals. Assay used: immunoSEQ multiplex PCR; TCRdb lists only in-frame clones, some missing. The sample has approximately 1.9 million clones, 90% to 95% seen once; the top ten hold about 1.7%. The sample taken for sequencing was naive CD8+ T cells from PBMCs. Receptors originate from a man aged 18 to 30 in good health. Some clones in this sample may be carry-over from other donors' samples. CDR3s include the opening cysteine and the closing phenylalanine or tryptophan. The D gene is left open where the match is weak. Rows may omit the clone size; those that give it use once, few, many or a size class.

j_call v_call clone_size cdr3_length d_call cdr3_aa cdr3_nt
TRBJ2-3 TRBV18 . 13 . CASSTGPTDTQYF TGTGCCAGCTCCACCGGACCAACAGATACGCAGTATTTT
TRBJ2-7 TRBV7-9 . 14 TRBD1 CASFKTGLDYEQYF TGTGCCAGCTTTAAGACAGGGCTAGACTACGAGCAGTACTTC
TRBJ1-5 TRBV28 . 15 . CASSLSAGSNQPQHF TGTGCCAGCAGTTTATCGGCCGGGAGCAATCAGCCCCAGCATTTT
TRBJ2-3 TRBV4-3 . 15 . CASSQDRWDRDTQYF TGCGCCAGCAGCCAAGACAGGTGGGATAGAGATACGCAGTATTTT
TRBJ2-7 TRBV10-3 . 11 . CAISEVAEQYF TGTGCCATCAGTGAGGTTGCCGAGCAGTACTTC
TRBJ1-2 TRBV5-8 . 15 . CASSLAVVQGYGYTF TGTGCCAGCAGCTTGGCTGTCGTGCAGGGCTATGGCTACACCTTC
TRBJ1-5 TRBV28 . 14 . CASSQRRSNQPQHF TGTGCCAGCAGCCAACGACGTAGCAATCAGCCCCAGCATTTT
TRBJ1-1 TRBV19 . 14 TRBD1 CASRGRAGGTEAFF TGTGCCAGTAGGGGAAGGGCAGGGGGCACTGAAGCTTTCTTT
TRBJ2-7 TRBV7-9 few 14 . CASSLVADSYEQYF TGTGCCAGCAGCTTAGTGGCGGACTCCTACGAGCAGTACTTC
TRBJ1-5 TRBV27 . 13 . CASSLIQYQPQHF TGTGCCAGCAGTTTAATCCAGTATCAGCCCCAGCATTTT
TRBJ1-1 TRBV20-1 few 9 . CSATGEAFF TGCAGTGCCACGGGTGAAGCTTTCTTT
TRBJ2-1 TRBV7-9 . 16 TRBD1 CASSRSTGASYNEQFF TGTGCCAGCAGCCGGTCGACAGGGGCGTCCTACAATGAGCAGTTCTTC
TRBJ2-7 TRBV27 . 17 TRBD1 CASSPQTWTGKEYEQYF TGTGCCAGCAGTCCCCAAACCTGGACAGGGAAGGAGTACGAGCAGTACTTC
TRBJ2-4 TRBV27 . 14 . CASSDRGAKNIQYF TGTGCCAGCAGTGATCGGGGAGCCAAAAACATTCAGTACTTC
TRBJ2-3 TRBV15 . 18 . CATSRDGRPGSRTDTQYF TGTGCCACCAGCAGAGATGGTCGGCCGGGATCGCGCACAGATACGCAGTATTTT
TRBJ1-2 TRBV2 . 16 TRBD1 CASSEWDRGNDYGYTF TGTGCCAGCAGTGAGTGGGACAGAGGAAACGACTATGGCTACACCTTC
TRBJ1-2 TRBV9 . 17 TRBD1 CASSVRPQGAGNYGYTF TGTGCCAGCAGCGTTCGACCCCAGGGGGCAGGAAACTATGGCTACACCTTC
TRBJ1-2 TRBV27 . 13 TRBD1 CASSFKGGDGYTF TGTGCCAGCAGTTTCAAAGGGGGCGACGGCTACACCTTC
TRBJ1-5 TRBV5-6 . 13 . CASSLGGTQPQHF TGTGCCAGCAGCTTGGGAGGGACGCAGCCCCAGCATTTT
TRBJ1-1 TRBV13 . 13 . CASSPADSTEAFF TGTGCCAGCAGCCCCGCCGACAGCACTGAAGCTTTCTTT
TRBJ2-3 TRBV11-2 . 17 TRBD2 CASSLGRLARSTDTQYF TGTGCCAGCAGCTTAGGGAGACTAGCGCGTAGCACAGATACGCAGTATTTT
TRBJ1-5 TRBV5-5 . 15 . CASSLYRGDNQPQHF TGTGCCAGCAGCTTGTACCGGGGAGACAATCAGCCCCAGCATTTT
TRBJ1-1 TRBV28 . 15 . CASSSLREEVTEAFF TGTGCCAGCAGCTCTCTCAGGGAAGAAGTAACTGAAGCTTTCTTT
TRBJ2-3 TRBV4-2 once 15 TRBD2 CASSQEREVADTQYF TGTGCCAGCAGCCAAGAGCGGGAGGTAGCAGATACGCAGTATTTT
TRBJ2-7 TRBV27 . 13 . CASSFGGRYEQYF TGTGCCAGCAGTTTCGGGGGGCGCTACGAGCAGTACTTC
TRBJ2-3 TRBV4-3 . 16 . CASSQDPWASTDTQYF TGCGCCAGCAGCCAAGACCCCTGGGCTAGCACAGATACGCAGTATTTT
TRBJ1-3 TRBV11-2 . 16 . CASSLDPDGVGNTIYF TGTGCCAGCAGCTTAGACCCGGACGGAGTGGGAAACACCATATATTTT
TRBJ2-5 TRBV6-1 . 17 . CASSEASAKPGQETQYF TGTGCCAGCAGTGAAGCTTCAGCAAAGCCGGGCCAAGAGACCCAGTACTTC
TRBJ1-2 TRBV7-9 . 14 . CASSLLTGVYGYTF TGTGCCAGCAGCTTACTTACCGGAGTCTATGGCTACACCTTC
TRBJ2-4 TRBV9 . 17 TRBD1 CASSVAGTGRAGDIQYF TGTGCCAGCAGCGTAGCGGGGACAGGGAGAGCTGGAGACATTCAGTACTTC
TRBJ1-1 TRBV6-5 . 14 . CASSYGLQGTEAFF TGTGCCAGCAGTTACGGTCTACAGGGAACTGAAGCTTTCTTT
TRBJ1-5 TRBV28 . 17 . CASSPRGAVISNQPQHF TGTGCCAGCAGTCCAAGGGGGGCGGTTATTAGCAATCAGCCCCAGCATTTT
TRBJ2-5 TRBV6-5 . 15 . CASSYGAGGWETQYF TGTGCCAGCAGTTACGGGGCCGGAGGGTGGGAGACCCAGTACTTC
TRBJ2-7 TRBV10-2 . 14 . CASSEGSAYYEQYF TGCGCCAGCAGTGAAGGTAGCGCTTACTACGAGCAGTACTTC
TRBJ1-2 TRBV9 . 14 TRBD1 CASSLQGTGYGYTF TGTGCCAGCAGCCTACAGGGGACAGGCTATGGCTACACCTTC
TRBJ1-4 TRBV7-9 few 14 . CASSSSEGGTKLFF TGTGCCAGCAGCTCGTCGGAGGGGGGAACGAAACTGTTTTTT
TRBJ2-7 TRBV4-1 . 15 TRBD2 CASSQAGTRGYEQYF TGCGCCAGCAGCCAAGCCGGGACTAGGGGGTACGAGCAGTACTTC
TRBJ1-1 TRBV28 once 15 . CASSLWDSMNTEAFF TGTGCCAGCAGTTTATGGGACAGCATGAACACTGAAGCTTTCTTT
TRBJ1-1 TRBV6-1 few 14 . CASIPGHPNTEAFF TGTGCCAGCATTCCCGGACACCCGAACACTGAAGCTTTCTTT
TRBJ2-1 TRBV10-1 . 13 TRBD2 CASSQLAGDEQFF TGCGCCAGCAGCCAACTAGCGGGAGATGAGCAGTTCTTC
TRBJ2-7 TRBV9 . 14 TRBD1 CASSHGGQGYEQYF TGTGCCAGCAGCCATGGGGGACAGGGTTACGAGCAGTACTTC
TRBJ2-1 TRBV4-3 . 14 . CASSQEGGGNEQFF TGCGCCAGCAGCCAAGAAGGGGGGGGCAATGAGCAGTTCTTC
TRBJ2-5 TRBV19 . 14 TRBD1 CASSQDRRQETQYF TGTGCCAGTAGTCAGGACAGGAGACAAGAGACCCAGTACTTC
TRBJ1-3 TRBV7-3 . 16 . CASSPTPTGTGNTIYF TGTGCCAGCAGTCCCACACCCACTGGGACTGGAAACACCATATATTTT
TRBJ2-2 TRBV5-5 . 15 . CASSLGALNTGELFF TGTGCCAGCAGCTTGGGGGCACTTAACACCGGGGAGCTGTTTTTT
TRBJ2-5 TRBV11-2 once 13 . CASSGQLQETQYF TGTGCCAGCAGCGGACAGCTCCAAGAGACCCAGTACTTC
TRBJ2-1 TRBV27 . 12 . CASSGTVYEQFF TGTGCCAGCAGTGGTACGGTGTATGAGCAGTTCTTC